The rows below give T cell receptor beta chains drawn from one sample of a study of T-cell reconstitution after alpha-beta-depleted transplantation in children. TCRdb analysed the PCR reads with MiXCR anew, one entry per CDR3 protein. The table records about 200,000 distinct CDR3 sequences, 6.3% of them present only once. Material: PBMCs, obtained before TCRalphabeta/CD19-depleted stem cell transplant. The origin of the receptors is a girl less than two years old with combined immunodeficiency, due to receive a stem cell transplant. CDR3s include the opening cysteine and the closing phenylalanine or tryptophan.

v_gene	j_gene	CDR3aa
TRBV5-1	TRBJ2-2	CASSLAQTNTGELFF
TRBV4-2	TRBJ2-7	CASSQDGSIGLSQDEQYF
TRBV5-1	TRBJ1-1	CASSPMGETEAFF
TRBV20-1	TRBJ2-2	CSASIRTTSGRNGELFF
TRBV9	TRBJ2-1	CASSPTGSSYNEQFF
TRBV29-1	TRBJ2-7	CSVEDPTPGEQYF
TRBV6-2/TRBV6-3	TRBJ2-6	CASSSLRDTVATGANVLTF
TRBV7-8	TRBJ2-7	CASSWAGGPSYEQYF
TRBV4-3	TRBJ2-2	CASSHRGAGELFF
TRBV29-1	TRBJ2-5	CSVAANWETQYF
TRBV19	TRBJ2-7	CASSTPGDEQYF
TRBV29-1	TRBJ2-7	CSVAPGQGVEQYF
TRBV2	TRBJ2-7	CASILTTNEQYF
TRBV29-1	TRBJ2-2	CSGQGPSTGELFF
TRBV28	TRBJ2-7	CASIPSGRYEQYF
TRBV3-1	TRBJ2-5	CASSQGYGQSLQETQYF
TRBV29-1	TRBJ1-1	CSVRGQAYTEAFF
TRBV12-3/TRBV12-4	TRBJ2-3	CASSFPGQGSGTDTQYF
TRBV5-1	TRBJ2-7	CASSPGRLAGASPYEQYF
TRBV19	TRBJ2-1	CASSIGHNNEQFF
TRBV12-3/TRBV12-4	TRBJ2-5	CASSPVQLQETQYF
TRBV12-3/TRBV12-4	TRBJ2-6	CASSLGPPSGANVLTF
TRBV11-2	TRBJ2-6	CASSSQIRSNGANVLTF
TRBV6-2/TRBV6-3	TRBJ2-2	CASSYSERTGELFF
TRBV12-3/TRBV12-4	TRBJ2-7	CASSERGYYEQYF
TRBV6-2/TRBV6-3	TRBJ2-7	CASSYAGIYEQYF
TRBV20-1	TRBJ2-5	CSARLAGEGWWGQETQYF
TRBV6-5	TRBJ2-7	CASSYSSLGYEQYF